This TCR beta chain was identified during a study of early T cells in non-severe SARS-CoV-2 infection. As for the study in general: Chains from this unsorted whole-blood bulk RNA could not be paired.

This clonotype was counted only a few times. The CDR3 length is 13 residues. V was clipped by 6 bases and J by 6 bases, with 18 bases between them. Germline V gene sequence: CDR1 DFQATT, CDR2 SNEGSKA (reference sequence). TCRdb recomputed calls from the 5' RACE reads with MiXCR, one row per CDR3 protein. The data show tens of thousands of distinct CDR3 sequences, approximately 5.1% seen once. The clonotype originates from an adult who was a healthcare worker with PCR-confirmed SARS-CoV-2 infection or an uninfected control (not recorded which). V is TRBV20-1 and J is TRBJ2-7, with D perhaps matching TRBD2 (5 bases). The specimen was whole blood, collected at baseline. The CDR3 DNA follows: TGCAGTGCAACCCCGGGGTATCTGGGCGAGCAGTACTTC. Its translation is CSATPGYLGEQYF.